Listed below are T cell receptor beta chains from one sample, sequenced in a study of T cell responses to AZD1222 COVID-19 vaccine. The table came from immunoSEQ multiplex PCR; TCRdb's copy has only in-frame clones and leaves some out. The table records some 160,000 clones, more than 70% of them present only once. The sample here was peripheral blood, taken on day 0 of AZD1222 vaccination. These TCRs come from an adult in good health. Both conserved end residues are part of each CDR3. D genes are given only for firm matches. Part of the rows lack a size; the others show once, few, many or a class for expanded clones.

>NA|TRBV24-1|TRBJ2-3|NA|16
TGTGCCACCAGTGACGGACTCACCCCGAGCACAGATACGCAGTATTTT
CATSDGLTPSTDTQYF
>NA|TRBV28|TRBJ1-2|NA|16
TGTGCCAGCAGTTTATCAGGGGCCCCATACGGCTATGGCTACACCTTC
CASSLSGAPYGYGYTF
>NA|TRBV6-4|TRBJ2-1|TRBD2|16
TGTGCCAGCAGTGACGGGACTAGCGGGGACTACAATGAGCAGTTCTTC
CASSDGTSGDYNEQFF
>NA|TRBV28|TRBJ1-2|NA|15
TGTGCCAGCAGCCTAGACAGCGCTCGGATTCAGGGCTACACCTTC
CASSLDSARIQGYTF
>NA|TRBV18|TRBJ2-6|NA|17
TGTGCCAGCTCACCATTCCCCACCAGCTCTGGGGCCAACGTCCTGACTTTC
CASSPFPTSSGANVLTF
>NA|TRBV27|TRBJ1-2|TRBD1|15
TGTGCCAGCACCCTTTGGGGGACAGGGGGAGGTGGCTACACCTTC
CASTLWGTGGGGYTF
>NA|TRBV28|TRBJ1-2|NA|12
TGTGCCAGCAGTTTTGTTCCCTATGGCTACACCTTC
CASSFVPYGYTF
>NA|TRBV2|TRBJ1-6|NA|16
TGTGCCAGCAGTGAAGCCGTAGGGGCTGGAAATTCACCCCTCCACTTT
CASSEAVGAGNSPLHF
>NA|TRBV9|TRBJ2-7|NA|17
TGTGCCAGCAGCGTGGGCGAAGCGGACGGACTACCCTACGAGCAGTACTTC
CASSVGEADGLPYEQYF
>NA|TRBV28|TRBJ2-7|NA|13
TGTGCCAGCAGCCTCTCACCCGTATACGAGCAGTACTTC
CASSLSPVYEQYF
>NA|TRBV7-6|TRBJ2-5|NA|18
TGTGCCAGCAGCTTAGGATTAGCAGGGAGGCACCCCGGGGAGACCCAGTACTTC
CASSLGLAGRHPGETQYF
>NA|TRBV19|TRBJ2-7|NA|15
TGTGCCAGTAGCCGTTTAGAAGGGTCTACCTACGAGCAGTACTTC
CASSRLEGSTYEQYF
>NA|TRBV19|TRBJ1-1|NA|14
TGTGCCAGTAGTGCCCCGGGGGGGAGCACTGAAGCTTTCTTT
CASSAPGGSTEAFF
>NA|TRBV15|TRBJ1-2|NA|17
TGTGCCACCAGCAGAGATTTGGCCGAAACGGCTAACTATGGCTACACCTTC
CATSRDLAETANYGYTF
>NA|TRBV28|TRBJ2-1|TRBD1|16
TGTGCCACCACCCCTCTACCGGGACAGGGGTACAATGAGCAGTTCTTC
CATTPLPGQGYNEQFF
>NA|TRBV6-6|TRBJ1-1|NA|12
TGTGCCAGCAGCCCCGGTGGCACTGAAGCTTTCTTT
CASSPGGTEAFF
>NA|TRBV7-9|TRBJ2-3|NA|13
TGTGCCAGCAGCCTGGGGTTCACAGATACGCAGTATTTT
CASSLGFTDTQYF
>once|TRBV29-1|TRBJ1-1|NA|12
TGCAGCGCCTGGACAGAGAACACTGAAGCTTTCTTT
CSAWTENTEAFF
>NA|TRBV11-2|TRBJ2-3|NA|11
TGTGCCAGCAGTCCTACAGATACGCAGTATTTT
CASSPTDTQYF
>once|TRBV6-2/TRBV6-3|TRBJ2-7|TRBD1|16
TGTGCCAGCAGTTACCCCGACAGGGAAAGCTCCTACGAGCAGTACTTC
CASSYPDRESSYEQYF